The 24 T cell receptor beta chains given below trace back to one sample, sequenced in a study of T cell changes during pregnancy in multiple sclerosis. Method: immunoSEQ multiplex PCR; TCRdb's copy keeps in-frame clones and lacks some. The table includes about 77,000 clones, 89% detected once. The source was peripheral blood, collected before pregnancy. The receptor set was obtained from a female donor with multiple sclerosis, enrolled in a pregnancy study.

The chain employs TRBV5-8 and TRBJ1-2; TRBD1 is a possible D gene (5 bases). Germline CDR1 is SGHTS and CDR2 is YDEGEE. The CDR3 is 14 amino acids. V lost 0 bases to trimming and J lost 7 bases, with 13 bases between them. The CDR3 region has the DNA TGTGCCAGCAGCTTGGTGCAGGGTTGGGGTGGCTACACCTTC. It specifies CASSLVQGWGGYTF.

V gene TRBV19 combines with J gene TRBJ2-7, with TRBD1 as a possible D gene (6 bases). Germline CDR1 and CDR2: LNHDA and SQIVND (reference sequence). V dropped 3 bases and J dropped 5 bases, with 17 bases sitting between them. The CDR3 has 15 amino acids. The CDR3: CASSMVRGPGNEQYF. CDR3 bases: TGTGCCAGTAGTATGGTCAGGGGCCCTGGGAACGAGCAGTACTTC.

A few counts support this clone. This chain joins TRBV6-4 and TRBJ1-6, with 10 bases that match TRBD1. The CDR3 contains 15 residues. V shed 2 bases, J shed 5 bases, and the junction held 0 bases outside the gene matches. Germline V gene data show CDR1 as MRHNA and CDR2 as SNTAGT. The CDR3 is CASSDGTGDNSPLHF. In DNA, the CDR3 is TGTGCCAGCAGTGACGGGACAGGGGATAATTCACCCCTCCACTTT.

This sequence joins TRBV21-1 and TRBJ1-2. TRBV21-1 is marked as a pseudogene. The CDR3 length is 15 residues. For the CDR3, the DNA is TGTGCCAGCAGCTTCTACCTCCGGGTTTATGGGGGCTACACCTTC. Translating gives CASSFYLRVYGGYTF.

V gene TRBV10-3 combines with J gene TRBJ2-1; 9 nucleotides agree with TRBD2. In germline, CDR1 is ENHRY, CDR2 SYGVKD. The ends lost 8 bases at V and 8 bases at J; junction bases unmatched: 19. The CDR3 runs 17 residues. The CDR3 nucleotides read TGTGCCATCGCGGCGGGGAGTGGCGGGGGGGCCGGGGATGAGCAGTTCTTC. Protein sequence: CAIAAGSGGGAGDEQFF.

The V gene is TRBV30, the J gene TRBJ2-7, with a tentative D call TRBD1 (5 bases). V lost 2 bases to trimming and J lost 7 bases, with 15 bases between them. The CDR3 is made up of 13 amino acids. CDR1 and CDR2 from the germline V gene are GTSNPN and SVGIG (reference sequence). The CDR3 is CAWSWLSKGEQYF. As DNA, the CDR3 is TGTGCCTGGAGTTGGCTATCGAAGGGGGAGCAGTACTTC.

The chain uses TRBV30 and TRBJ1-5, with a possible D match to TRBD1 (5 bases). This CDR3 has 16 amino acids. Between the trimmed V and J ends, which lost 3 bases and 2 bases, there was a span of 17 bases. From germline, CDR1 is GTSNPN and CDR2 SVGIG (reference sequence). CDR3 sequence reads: CAWRGAGEWGNQPQHF. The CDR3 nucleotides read TGTGCCTGGAGGGGCGCGGGGGAATGGGGCAATCAGCCCCAGCATTTT.

The chain's CDR3 is CATSRDGHEQFF. CDR3 nucleotides: TGTGCCACCAGCAGAGATGGCCATGAGCAGTTCTTC. The chain recombines TRBV15 with TRBJ2-1; D remains ambiguous. Trimming left V 0 bases short and J 8 bases short, with 5 bases between. The CDR3 sequence is 12 residues long. Per the germline V gene, CDR1 is LNHNV and CDR2 is YYDKDF (reference sequence).

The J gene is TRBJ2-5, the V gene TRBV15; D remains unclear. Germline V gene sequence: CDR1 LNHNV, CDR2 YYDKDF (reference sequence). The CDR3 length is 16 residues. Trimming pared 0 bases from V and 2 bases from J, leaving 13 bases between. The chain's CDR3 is CATSRDRLGPQETQYF. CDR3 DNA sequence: TGTGCCACCAGCAGAGATCGGCTAGGCCCGCAAGAGACCCAGTACTTC.

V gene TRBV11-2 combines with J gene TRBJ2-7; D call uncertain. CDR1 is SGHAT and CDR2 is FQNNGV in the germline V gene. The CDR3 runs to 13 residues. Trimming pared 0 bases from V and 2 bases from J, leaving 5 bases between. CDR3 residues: CASSLDAAYEQYF. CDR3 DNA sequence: TGTGCCAGCAGCTTAGACGCAGCCTACGAGCAGTACTTC.

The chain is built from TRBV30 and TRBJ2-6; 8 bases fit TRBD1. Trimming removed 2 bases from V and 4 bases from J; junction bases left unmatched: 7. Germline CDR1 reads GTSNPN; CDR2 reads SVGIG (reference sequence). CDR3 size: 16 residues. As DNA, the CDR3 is TGTGCCTGGAGTCCAGGGGGCGCGCCGGGGGCCAACGTCCTGACTTTC. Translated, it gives CAWSPGGAPGANVLTF.

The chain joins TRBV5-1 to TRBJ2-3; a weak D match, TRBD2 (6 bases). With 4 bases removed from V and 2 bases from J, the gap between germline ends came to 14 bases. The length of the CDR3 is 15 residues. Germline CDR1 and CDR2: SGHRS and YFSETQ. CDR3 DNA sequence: TGCGCCAGCAGCCAGGGACTCGCTGACACAGATACGCAGTATTTT. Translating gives CASSQGLADTDTQYF. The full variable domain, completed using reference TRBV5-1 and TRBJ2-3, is KAGVTQTPRYLIKTRGQQVTLSCSPISGHRSVSWYQQTPGQGLQFLFEYFSETQRNKGNFPGRFSGRQFSNSRSEMNVSTLELGDSALYLCASSQGLADTDTQYFGPGTRLTVL.

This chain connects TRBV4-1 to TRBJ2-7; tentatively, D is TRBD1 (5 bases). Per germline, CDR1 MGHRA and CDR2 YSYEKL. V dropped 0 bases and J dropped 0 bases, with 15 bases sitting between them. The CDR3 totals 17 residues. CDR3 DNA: TGCGCCAGCAGCCAAGATGGTTCGGCAGGGCCCTCCTACGAGCAGTACTTC. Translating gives CASSQDGSAGPSYEQYF.

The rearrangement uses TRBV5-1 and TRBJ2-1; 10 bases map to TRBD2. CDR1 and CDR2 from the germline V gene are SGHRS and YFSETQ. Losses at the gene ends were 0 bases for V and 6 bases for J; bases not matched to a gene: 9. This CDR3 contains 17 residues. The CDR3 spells CASSLAPGLAQLNEQFF. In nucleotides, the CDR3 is TGCGCCAGCAGCTTGGCCCCGGGACTAGCGCAACTCAATGAGCAGTTCTTC.

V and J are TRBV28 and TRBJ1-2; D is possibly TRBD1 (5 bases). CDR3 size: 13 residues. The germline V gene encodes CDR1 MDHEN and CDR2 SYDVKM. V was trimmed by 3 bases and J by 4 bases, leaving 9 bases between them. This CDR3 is CASSLGGPYGYTF. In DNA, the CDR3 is TGTGCCAGCAGTTTGGGGGGTCCCTATGGCTACACCTTC.

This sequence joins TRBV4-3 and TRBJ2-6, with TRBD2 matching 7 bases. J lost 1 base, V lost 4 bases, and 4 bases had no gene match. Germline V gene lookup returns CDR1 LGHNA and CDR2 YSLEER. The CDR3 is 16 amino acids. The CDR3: CASSPGAGSGANVLTF. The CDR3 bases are TGCGCCAGCAGCCCGGGAGCGGGGTCTGGGGCCAACGTCCTGACTTTC.

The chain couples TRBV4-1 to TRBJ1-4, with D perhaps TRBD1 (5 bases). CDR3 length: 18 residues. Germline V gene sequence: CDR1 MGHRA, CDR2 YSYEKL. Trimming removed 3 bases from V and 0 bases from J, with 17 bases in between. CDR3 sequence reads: CASSHWDRRGATNEKLFF. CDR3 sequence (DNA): TGCGCCAGCAGCCATTGGGACCGTCGGGGGGCAACTAATGAAAAACTGTTTTTT.

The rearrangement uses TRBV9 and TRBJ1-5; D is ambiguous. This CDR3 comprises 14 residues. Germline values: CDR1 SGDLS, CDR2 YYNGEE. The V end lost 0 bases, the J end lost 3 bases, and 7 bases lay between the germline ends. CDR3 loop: CASSVGPHNQPQHF. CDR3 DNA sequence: TGTGCCAGCAGCGTAGGGCCGCACAATCAGCCCCAGCATTTT.

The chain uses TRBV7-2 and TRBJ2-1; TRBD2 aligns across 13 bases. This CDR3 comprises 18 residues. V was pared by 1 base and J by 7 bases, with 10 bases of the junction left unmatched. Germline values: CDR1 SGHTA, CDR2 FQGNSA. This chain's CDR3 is CASSLVPTSGGAGNEQFF. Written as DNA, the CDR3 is TGTGCCAGCAGCTTAGTCCCTACTAGCGGGGGGGCCGGGAATGAGCAGTTCTTC.

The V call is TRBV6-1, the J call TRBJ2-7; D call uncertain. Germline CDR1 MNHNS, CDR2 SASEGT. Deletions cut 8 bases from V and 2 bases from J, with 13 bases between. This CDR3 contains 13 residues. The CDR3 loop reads CASGPTIPYEQYF. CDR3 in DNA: TGTGCCAGCGGCCCCACAATACCCTACGAGCAGTACTTC.

The CDR3 nucleotides read TGTGCCAGCAGTCCCGTGGGGGACACTTCTAACTATGGCTACACCTTC. Translated, it gives CASSPVGDTSNYGYTF. The V gene is TRBV6-6, the J gene TRBJ1-2, with D perhaps matching TRBD1 (6 bases). The CDR3 length is 16 residues. The germline V and J ends were trimmed by 5 bases and 0 bases, with 16 bases remaining between them. Germline CDR1 and CDR2: MNHNY and SVGAGI (reference sequence).

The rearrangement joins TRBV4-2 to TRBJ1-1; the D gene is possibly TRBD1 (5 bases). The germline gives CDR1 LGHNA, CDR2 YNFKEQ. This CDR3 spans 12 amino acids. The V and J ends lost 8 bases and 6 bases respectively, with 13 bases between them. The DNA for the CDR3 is TGTGCCAGCCAGGGCCAGAAATCTGAAGCTTTCTTT. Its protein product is CASQGQKSEAFF.

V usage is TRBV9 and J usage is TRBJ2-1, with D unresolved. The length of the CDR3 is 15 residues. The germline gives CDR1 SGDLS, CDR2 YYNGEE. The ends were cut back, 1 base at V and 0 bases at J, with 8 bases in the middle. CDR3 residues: CASSVQPSSYNEQFF. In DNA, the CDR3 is TGTGCCAGCAGCGTACAACCGAGCTCCTACAATGAGCAGTTCTTC.

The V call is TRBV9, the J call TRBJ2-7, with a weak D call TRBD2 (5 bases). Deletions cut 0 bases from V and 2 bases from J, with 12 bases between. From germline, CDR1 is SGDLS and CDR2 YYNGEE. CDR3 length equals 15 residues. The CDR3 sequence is CASSVEWEPTYEQYF. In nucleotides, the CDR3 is TGTGCCAGCAGCGTAGAATGGGAGCCCACCTACGAGCAGTACTTC. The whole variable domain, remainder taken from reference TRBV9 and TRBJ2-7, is DSGVTQTPKHLITATGQRVTLRCSPRSGDLSVYWYQQSLDQGLQFLIQYYNGEERAKGNILERFSAQQFPDLHSELNLSSLELGDSALYFCASSVEWEPTYEQYFGPGTRLTVT.